This TCR beta chain was sequenced during a study of T-cell reconstitution after alpha-beta-depleted transplantation in children. Study outcomes and limitations: Where alpha-beta T cells came from about two months after transplant was reportedly several hundred expanded graft clones.

Construction of the TCRbeta library involved unique molecular identifiers. Using its own MiXCR run on the PCR reads, TCRdb lists one record per CDR3 protein. The sample comprises 200,000 to 250,000 distinct CDR3 sequences, about 8.4% of which are singletons, and roughly 36% rests with the top ten. In regard to this clonotype: What it recognizes is unknown.

The sequencing here drew on PBMCs, mostly from graft donor cells, taken 360 days after TCRalphabeta/CD19-depleted stem cell transplant. This clonotype originated in a male patient aged 2 to 10 who had a stem cell transplant for acute myeloid leukemia, so the T cells may come from the graft donor.

The CDR3 protein is CASNRRPSEETQYF. The CDR3 DNA reads TGTGCCAGCAACCGTCGGCCTAGCGAAGAGACCCAGTACTTC. The chain links TRBV2 to TRBJ2-5, with D maybe TRBD2 (6 bases). Germline V CDR1 and CDR2: SNHLY, FYNNEI. The CDR3 spans 14 residues. V was clipped by 7 bases and J by 3 bases, with 15 bases between them.